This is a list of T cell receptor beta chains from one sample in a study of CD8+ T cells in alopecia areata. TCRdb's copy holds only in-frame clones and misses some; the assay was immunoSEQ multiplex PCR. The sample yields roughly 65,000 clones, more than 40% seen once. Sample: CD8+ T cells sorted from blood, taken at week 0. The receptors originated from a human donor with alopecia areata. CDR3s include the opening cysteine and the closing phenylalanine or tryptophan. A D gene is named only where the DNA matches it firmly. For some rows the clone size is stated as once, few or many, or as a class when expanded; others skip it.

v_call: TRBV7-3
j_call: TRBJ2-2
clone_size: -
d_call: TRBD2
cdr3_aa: CASSRGLADTGELFF
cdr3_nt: TGTGCCAGCAGCCGAGGACTAGCGGACACCGGGGAGCTGTTTTTT

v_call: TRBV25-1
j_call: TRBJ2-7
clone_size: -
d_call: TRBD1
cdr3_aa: CASSEFGTGTAHEQYF
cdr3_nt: TGTGCCAGCAGTGAGTTCGGGACAGGGACAGCCCACGAGCAGTACTTC

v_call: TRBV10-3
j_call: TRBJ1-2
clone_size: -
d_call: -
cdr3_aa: CAIGSPNYGYTF
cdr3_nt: TGTGCCATCGGATCCCCGAACTATGGCTACACCTTC

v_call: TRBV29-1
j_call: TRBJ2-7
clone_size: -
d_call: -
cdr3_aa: CSVRDGSSYEQYF
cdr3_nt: TGCAGCGTCCGGGACGGGAGCTCCTACGAGCAGTACTTC

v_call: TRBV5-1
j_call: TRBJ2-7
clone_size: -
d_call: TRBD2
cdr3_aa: CASSLSGGLAGEQYF
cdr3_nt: TGCGCCAGCAGCTTGAGCGGGGGACTAGCTGGGGAGCAGTACTTC

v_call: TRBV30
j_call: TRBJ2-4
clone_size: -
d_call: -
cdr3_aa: CAWDDDRNLAKNIQYF
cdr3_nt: TGTGCCTGGGATGATGACAGAAACTTAGCCAAAAACATTCAGTACTTC

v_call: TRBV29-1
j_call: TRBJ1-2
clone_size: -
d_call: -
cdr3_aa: CSAPGAGPNYGYTF
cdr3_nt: TGCAGCGCCCCCGGGGCAGGCCCTAACTATGGCTACACCTTC

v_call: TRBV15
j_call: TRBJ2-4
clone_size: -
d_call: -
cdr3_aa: CATSRDLGSLAKNIQYF
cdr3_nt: TGTGCCACCAGCAGAGATCTAGGGAGCCTAGCCAAAAACATTCAGTACTTC

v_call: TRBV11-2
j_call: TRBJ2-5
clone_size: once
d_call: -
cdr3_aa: CASSLDPDSLGTQYF
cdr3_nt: TGTGCCAGCAGCTTAGATCCGGATTCGTTAGGGACCCAGTACTTC

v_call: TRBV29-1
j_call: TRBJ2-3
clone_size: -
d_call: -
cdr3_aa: CSVETTGGALDTQYF
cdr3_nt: TGCAGCGTTGAAACCACCGGGGGCGCCCTCGATACGCAGTATTTT

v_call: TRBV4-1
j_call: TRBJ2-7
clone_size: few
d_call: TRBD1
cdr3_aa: CASSQGGTAIEQYF
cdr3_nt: TGCGCCAGCAGCCAAGGGGGGACAGCGATCGAGCAGTACTTC

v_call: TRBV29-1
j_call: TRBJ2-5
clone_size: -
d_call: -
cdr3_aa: CSVEDLGVPVLETQYF
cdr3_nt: TGCAGCGTTGAAGATCTCGGGGTCCCGGTACTAGAGACCCAGTACTTC

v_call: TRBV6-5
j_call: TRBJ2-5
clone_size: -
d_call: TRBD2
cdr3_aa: CASSYTASGQETQYF
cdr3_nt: TGTGCCAGCAGTTACACCGCTAGCGGACAAGAGACCCAGTACTTC

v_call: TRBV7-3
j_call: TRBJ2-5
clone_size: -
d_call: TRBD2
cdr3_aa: CASSATSWETQYF
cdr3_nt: TGTGCCAGCAGCGCGACTAGCTGGGAGACCCAGTACTTC

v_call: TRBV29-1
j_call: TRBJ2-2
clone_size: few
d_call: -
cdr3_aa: CSVEDAGKRDTGELFF
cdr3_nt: TGCAGCGTTGAAGATGCAGGGAAAAGGGACACCGGGGAGCTGTTTTTT

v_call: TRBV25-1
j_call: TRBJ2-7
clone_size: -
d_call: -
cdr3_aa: CASGYSSYEQYF
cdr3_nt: TGTGCCAGCGGGTATAGCTCCTACGAGCAGTACTTC

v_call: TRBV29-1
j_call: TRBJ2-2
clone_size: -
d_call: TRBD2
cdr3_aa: CSADLAGDLRAGELFF
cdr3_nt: TGCAGCGCTGATCTAGCGGGAGATTTAAGGGCCGGGGAGCTGTTTTTT

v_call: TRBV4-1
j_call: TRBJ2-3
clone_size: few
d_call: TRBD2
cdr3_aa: CASSQKGLVAGWDTQYF
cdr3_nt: TGCGCCAGCAGCCAAAAGGGACTAGTGGCCGGTTGGGATACGCAGTATTTT

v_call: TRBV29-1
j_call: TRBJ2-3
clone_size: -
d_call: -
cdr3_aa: CSAAGGLAASTDTQYF
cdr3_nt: TGCAGCGCGGCAGGGGGGCTAGCGGCTAGCACAGATACGCAGTATTTT

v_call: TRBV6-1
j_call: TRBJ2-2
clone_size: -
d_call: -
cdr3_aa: CASSPTIGELFF
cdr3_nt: TGTGCCAGCAGTCCGACTATCGGGGAGCTGTTTTTT

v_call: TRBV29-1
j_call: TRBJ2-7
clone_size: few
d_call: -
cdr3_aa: CSVGGGEQYF
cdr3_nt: TGCAGCGTTGGAGGGGGCGAGCAGTACTTC

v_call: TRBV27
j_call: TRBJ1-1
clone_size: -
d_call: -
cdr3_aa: CASSPQGSNTEAFF
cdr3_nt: TGTGCCAGCAGTCCCCAGGGATCTAACACTGAAGCTTTCTTT

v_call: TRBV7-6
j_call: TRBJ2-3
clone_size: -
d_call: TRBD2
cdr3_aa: CASSLAMASGSWGTDTQYF
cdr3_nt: TGTGCCAGCAGCTTAGCGATGGCTAGCGGGAGCTGGGGCACAGATACGCAGTATTTT

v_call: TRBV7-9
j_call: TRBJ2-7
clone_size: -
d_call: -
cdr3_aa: CASSPELASREEQYF
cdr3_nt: TGTGCCAGCAGCCCCGAACTTGCTAGCCGGGAAGAGCAGTACTTC

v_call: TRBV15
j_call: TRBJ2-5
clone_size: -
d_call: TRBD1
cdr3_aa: CATSRFQGQVETQYF
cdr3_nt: TGTGCCACCAGCAGATTTCAGGGACAGGTGGAGACCCAGTACTTC

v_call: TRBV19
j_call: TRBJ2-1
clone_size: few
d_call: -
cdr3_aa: CASSIVWGYRNNEQFF
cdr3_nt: TGTGCCAGTAGTATAGTTTGGGGATACCGGAACAATGAGCAGTTCTTC

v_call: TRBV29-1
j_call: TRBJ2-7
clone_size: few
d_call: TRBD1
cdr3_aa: CSVLGDRGYEQYF
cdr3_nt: TGCAGCGTCCTGGGGGACAGGGGCTACGAGCAGTACTTC

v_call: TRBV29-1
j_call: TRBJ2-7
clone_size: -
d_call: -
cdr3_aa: CSVEDIYEQYF
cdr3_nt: TGCAGCGTTGAAGACATTTACGAGCAGTACTTC

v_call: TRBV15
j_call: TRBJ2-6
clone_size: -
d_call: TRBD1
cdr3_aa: CATSRDGTVMPSGANVLTF
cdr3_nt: TGTGCCACCAGCAGAGATGGGACAGTGATGCCTTCTGGGGCCAACGTCCTGACTTTC

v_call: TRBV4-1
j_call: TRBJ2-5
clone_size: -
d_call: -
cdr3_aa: CASSQGGGYQETQYF
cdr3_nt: TGCGCCAGCAGCCAAGGAGGGGGGTACCAAGAGACCCAGTACTTC

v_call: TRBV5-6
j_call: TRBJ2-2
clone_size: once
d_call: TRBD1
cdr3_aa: CASSSGTGILSGELFF
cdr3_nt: TGTGCCAGCAGCTCAGGGACAGGGATTTTATCCGGGGAGCTGTTTTTT

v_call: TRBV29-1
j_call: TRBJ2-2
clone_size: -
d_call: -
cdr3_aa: CSVWAGAGELFF
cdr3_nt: TGCAGCGTTTGGGCTGGGGCCGGGGAGCTGTTTTTT

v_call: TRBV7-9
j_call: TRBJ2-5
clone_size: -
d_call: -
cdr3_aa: CASSPPYQSQETQYF
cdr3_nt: TGTGCCAGCAGCCCCCCATACCAGTCCCAAGAGACCCAGTACTTC

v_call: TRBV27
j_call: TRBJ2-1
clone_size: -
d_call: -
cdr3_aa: CASRDKSRYNEQFF
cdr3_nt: TGTGCCAGCAGGGACAAGAGCCGCTACAATGAGCAGTTCTTC

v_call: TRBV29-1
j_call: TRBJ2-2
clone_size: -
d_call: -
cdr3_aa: CSVEPRGQGTGELFF
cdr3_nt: TGCAGCGTAGAACCCCGGGGGCAGGGGACCGGGGAGCTGTTTTTT

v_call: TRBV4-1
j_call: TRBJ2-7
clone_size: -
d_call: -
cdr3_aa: CASSQIRGPYEQYF
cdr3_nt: TGCGCCAGCAGCCAAATCCGTGGTCCCTACGAGCAGTACTTC

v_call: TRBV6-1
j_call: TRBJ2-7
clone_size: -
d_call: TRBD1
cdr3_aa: CASSEADRNTYEQYF
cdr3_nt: TGTGCCAGCAGTGAAGCGGACAGGAATACCTACGAGCAGTACTTC

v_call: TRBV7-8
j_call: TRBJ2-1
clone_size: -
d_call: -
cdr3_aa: CASSPSFSESYNEQFF
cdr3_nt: TGTGCCAGCAGCCCCTCGTTTAGTGAGTCCTACAATGAGCAGTTCTTC

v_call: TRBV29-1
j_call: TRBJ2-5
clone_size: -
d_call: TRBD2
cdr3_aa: CSVAREGETQYF
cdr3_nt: TGCAGCGTCGCCCGGGAGGGGGAGACCCAGTACTTC

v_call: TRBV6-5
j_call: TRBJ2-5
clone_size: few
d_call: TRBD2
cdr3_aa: CASSDGGDTQYF
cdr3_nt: TGTGCCAGCAGTGATGGGGGGGACACCCAGTACTTC

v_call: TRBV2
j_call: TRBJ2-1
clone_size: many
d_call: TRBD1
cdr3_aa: CASSSGTGGYNEQFF
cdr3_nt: TGTGCCAGCAGTTCCGGGACAGGGGGCTACAATGAGCAGTTCTTC

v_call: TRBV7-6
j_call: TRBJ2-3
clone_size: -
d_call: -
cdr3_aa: CASSLVGRSTDTQYF
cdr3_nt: TGTGCCAGCAGCTTAGTAGGGAGAAGCACAGATACGCAGTATTTT

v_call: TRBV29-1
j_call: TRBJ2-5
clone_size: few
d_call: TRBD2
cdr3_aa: CSVVRASGGGETQYF
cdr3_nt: TGCAGCGTTGTCCGCGCTAGCGGCGGGGGTGAGACCCAGTACTTC

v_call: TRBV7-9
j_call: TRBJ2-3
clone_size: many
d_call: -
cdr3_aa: CASSPRGGRSTDTQYF
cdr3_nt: TGTGCCAGCAGTCCGAGGGGTGGCAGGAGCACAGATACGCAGTATTTT

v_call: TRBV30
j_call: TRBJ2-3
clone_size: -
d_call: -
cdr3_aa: CAWSVLAHTDTQYF
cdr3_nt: TGTGCCTGGAGTGTTTTAGCGCACACAGATACGCAGTATTTT

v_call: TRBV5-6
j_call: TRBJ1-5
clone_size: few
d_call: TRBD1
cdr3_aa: CASSFGTDNQPQHF
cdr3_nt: TGTGCCAGCAGCTTCGGGACAGACAATCAGCCCCAGCATTTT

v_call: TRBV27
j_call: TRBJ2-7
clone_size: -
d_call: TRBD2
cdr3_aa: CASSSLGTSGRWSDEQYF
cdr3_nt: TGTGCCAGCAGTTCCCTCGGGACTAGCGGGAGGTGGAGCGACGAGCAGTACTTC

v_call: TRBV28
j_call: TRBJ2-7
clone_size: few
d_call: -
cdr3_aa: CASSLTSREQYF
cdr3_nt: TGTGCCAGCAGTTTAACATCTCGGGAGCAGTACTTC

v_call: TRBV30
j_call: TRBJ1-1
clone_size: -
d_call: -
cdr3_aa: CAWSVHLEAFF
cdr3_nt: TGTGCCTGGAGTGTACACCTTGAAGCTTTCTTT

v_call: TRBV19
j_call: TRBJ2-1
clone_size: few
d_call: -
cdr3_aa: CASSQPGTPEENEQFF
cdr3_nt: TGTGCCAGTAGCCAACCCGGGACTCCGGAGGAGAATGAGCAGTTCTTC

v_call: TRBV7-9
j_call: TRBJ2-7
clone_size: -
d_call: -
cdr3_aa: CASSPGPIYEQYF
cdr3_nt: TGTGCCAGCAGCCCCGGGCCCATCTACGAGCAGTACTTC

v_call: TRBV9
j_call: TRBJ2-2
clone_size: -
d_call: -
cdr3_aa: CASSSNTGELFF
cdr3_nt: TGTGCCAGCAGCTCAAACACCGGGGAGCTGTTTTTT

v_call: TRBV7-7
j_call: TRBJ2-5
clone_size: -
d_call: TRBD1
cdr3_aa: CASSWTGDQETQYF
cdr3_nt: TGTGCTAGCAGCTGGACAGGGGACCAAGAGACCCAGTACTTC

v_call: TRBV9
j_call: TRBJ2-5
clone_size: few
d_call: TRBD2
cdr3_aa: CASSVSGTGRETQYF
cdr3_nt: TGTGCCAGCAGCGTGAGCGGGACGGGGCGAGAGACCCAGTACTTC

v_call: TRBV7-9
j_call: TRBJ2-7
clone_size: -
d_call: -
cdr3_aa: CASSLGSPAREQYF
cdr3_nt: TGTGCCAGCAGCTTAGGAAGCCCAGCGAGGGAGCAGTACTTC